A single sample gave rise to the 21 T cell receptor beta chains below, sequenced in a study of blood T cell repertoires in COVID-19. Libraries were prepared by immunoSEQ multiplex PCR; TCRdb keeps only in-frame clonotypes and omits some of them. The sample shows some 230,000 clones, approximately 84% of them seen only once. Sequencing was done on a sample of peripheral blood. These receptors all come from a man in his forties with acute or convalescent COVID-19.

This clone was observed at least ten times. The chain recombines TRBV10-3 with TRBJ1-1; tentatively, D is TRBD1 (5 bases). The CDR3 totals 15 residues. Germline values: CDR1 ENHRY, CDR2 SYGVKD. With 0 bases removed from V and 0 bases from J, the gap between germline ends came to 8 bases. The CDR3 spells CAISESGGLNTEAFF. CDR3 DNA sequence: TGTGCCATCAGTGAGTCGGGGGGTTTGAACACTGAAGCTTTCTTT.

J is TRBJ2-1 and V is TRBV5-6, with D perhaps TRBD2 (6 bases). Trimming cost V 0 bases and J 5 bases, with 15 bases left between them. The length of the CDR3 is 16 residues. From germline, CDR1 is SGHDT and CDR2 YYEEEE. The CDR3: CASSLGGGRFNNEQFF. The CDR3 DNA reads TGTGCCAGCAGCTTGGGAGGTGGGAGGTTCAACAATGAGCAGTTCTTC.

This chain uses TRBV18 with TRBJ2-6, with a weak D call TRBD1 (5 bases). V lost 0 bases to trimming and J lost 2 bases, with 11 bases between them. The CDR3 length is 17 residues. CDR1 and CDR2 (germline): KGHSH, LQKENI. The CDR3 sequence: CASSPPQGPAGANVLTF. DNA of the CDR3: TGTGCCAGCTCACCACCTCAGGGTCCAGCTGGGGCCAACGTCCTGACTTTC.

This chain connects TRBV5-1 to TRBJ2-1, with D possibly TRBD2 on 5 matching bases. The CDR3 has 15 amino acids. V was shortened by 0 bases and J by 1 base, with 8 bases between the two germline ends. The germline V gene encodes CDR1 SGHRS and CDR2 YFSETQ. As DNA, the CDR3 is TGCGCCAGCAGCTTGGTACGGGGTTCCTACAATGAGCAGTTCTTC. Amino acids: CASSLVRGSYNEQFF.

A few counts support this clone. The chain recombines TRBV6-5 with TRBJ1-1, with a possible D match to TRBD1 (5 bases). Trimming pared 5 bases from V and 5 bases from J, leaving 18 bases between. This CDR3 has 15 residues. Per the germline V gene, CDR1 is MNHEY and CDR2 is SVGAGI. Here the CDR3 reads CASSNRGAVGTEAFF. The CDR3, as DNA: TGTGCCAGCAGTAATAGGGGCGCGGTCGGAACTGAAGCTTTCTTT.

The chain uses TRBV27 and TRBJ1-6; possible D gene TRBD1, 5 bases. Trimming stripped 6 bases from V and 9 bases from J, with 9 bases between. Looked up from germline, CDR1 is MNHEY and CDR2 is SMNVEV (reference sequence). The length of the CDR3 is 12 residues. CDR3 amino acids: CASRDNLSPLHF. CDR3 in DNA: TGTGCCAGCAGGGACAACCTTTCACCCCTCCACTTT.

The rearrangement joins TRBV18 to TRBJ1-4; no clear D gene. The CDR3 totals 12 residues. Germline V gene sequence: CDR1 KGHSH, CDR2 LQKENI. The germline V and J ends were trimmed by 5 bases and 8 bases, with 9 bases remaining between them. The CDR3 region has the DNA TGTGCCAGCTCAATCTCCGAGGAAAAACTGTTTTTT. Protein: CASSISEEKLFF. The whole variable domain, remainder taken from reference TRBV18 and TRBJ1-4, is NAGVMQNPRHLVRRRGQEARLRCSPMKGHSHVYWYRQLPEEGLKFMVYLQKENIIDESGMPKERFSAEFPKEGPSILRIQQVVRGDSAAYFCASSISEEKLFFGSGTQLSVL.

The V call is TRBV11-3, the J call TRBJ2-7; a weak D match, TRBD1 (5 bases). Trimming shortened V by 1 base and J by 5 bases, and 18 bases separated the two germline ends. CDR1 and CDR2 (germline): SGHNT, YENEEA. The CDR3 covers 16 residues. DNA for the CDR3: TGTGCCAGCAGCTTAGGGATATTGGGGCAGGTCAACGAGCAGTACTTC. Protein sequence: CASSLGILGQVNEQYF. The variable domain in full, with the rest retrieved from reference TRBV11-3 and TRBJ2-7, is EAGVVQSPRYKIIEKKQPVAFWCNPISGHNTLYWYLQNLGQGPELLIRYENEEAVDDSQLPKDRFSAERLKGVDSTLKIQPAELGDSAVYLCASSLGILGQVNEQYFGPGTRLTVT.

This clone was observed many times. The rearrangement uses TRBV6-5 and TRBJ1-1; TRBD1 matches at 7 bases. CDR1 and CDR2 from the germline V gene are MNHEY and SVGAGI. This CDR3 is built from 15 residues. J gave up 0 bases and V 10 bases, and 11 bases lay outside the gene matches. The CDR3 spells CATGQVPTLNTEAFF. In DNA form, the CDR3 reads TGTGCCACCGGACAGGTCCCAACCTTGAACACTGAAGCTTTCTTT.

J is TRBJ1-4 and V is TRBV6-1; the D gene is possibly TRBD1 (5 bases). The V end lost 2 bases, the J end lost 10 bases, and 11 bases lay between the germline ends. This CDR3 has 13 residues. Germline CDR1 is MNHNS and CDR2 is SASEGT. CDR3 in DNA: TGTGCCAGCAGTGAAAGCCAGGGCGGAAAACTGTTTTTT. Its protein is CASSESQGGKLFF.

This clone was counted only a few times. The genes are TRBV25-1 and TRBJ1-2; 7 bases fit TRBD1. After removal of 5 bases from V and 0 bases from J, the junction contained 6 bases not matched to a gene. This CDR3 region has 15 residues. Germline CDR1 and CDR2: MGHDK and SYGVNS. For the CDR3, the DNA is TGTGCCAGCAGTCACCTAACAGGGGCTAACTATGGCTACACCTTC. Protein product: CASSHLTGANYGYTF.

This clone was seen only once. This sequence joins TRBV11-2 and TRBJ2-1; perhaps TRBD2 as D (5 bases). Looked up from germline, CDR1 is SGHAT and CDR2 is FQNNGV. The CDR3 runs to 14 residues. V was pared by 5 bases and J by 3 bases, with 11 bases between. As DNA, the CDR3 is TGTGCCAGCAGCGTCCGGGGTTTCTACAATGAGCAGTTCTTC. Translated: CASSVRGFYNEQFF.

This chain uses TRBV9 with TRBJ2-2; 8 bases fit TRBD2. The V segment lost 5 bases and the J segment 7 bases; nucleotides outside the gene matches: 10. The germline V gene encodes CDR1 SGDLS and CDR2 YYNGEE. CDR3 length equals 15 residues. Here the CDR3 DNA reads TGTGCCAGCAGACAAGCGGGGGTCGGGGGCGGGGAGCTGTTTTTT. Its translation: CASRQAGVGGGELFF.

This clone has more than one count but fewer than ten. The chain links TRBV7-9 to TRBJ2-2, with D unclear. Per germline, CDR1 SEHNR and CDR2 FQNEAQ (reference sequence). This CDR3 spans 13 amino acids. Trimming removed 4 bases from V and 4 bases from J, with 7 bases in between. The CDR3 DNA follows: TGTGCCAGCAGCTCACTTAGCACCGGGGAGCTGTTTTTT. Translation gives CASSSLSTGELFF.

About this clone itself: Compared with germline, one end of the junction differs, possibly owing to a read error. The chain is built from TRBV6-5 and TRBJ2-7, with D uncertain. The CDR3 length is 13 residues. From germline, CDR1 is MNHEY and CDR2 SVGAGI. CDR3 protein: CASSYSISYEQHF. The DNA of the CDR3 is TGTGCCAGCAGTTACTCTATTAGCTACGAGCAGCACTTC.

The count of this clone is one. V usage is TRBV7-9 and J usage is TRBJ1-2; 9 nucleotides match TRBD1. Trimming at V came to 5 bases and at J to 13 bases, leaving 8 bases not matched to a gene. This CDR3 comprises 12 residues. The germline CDR1 and CDR2 sequences are SEHNR and FQNEAQ (reference sequence). The chain's CDR3 is CASSGRGQGPTF. DNA for the CDR3: TGTGCCAGCAGCGGTAGGGGACAGGGACCCACCTTC.

The chain carries TRBV11-2 and TRBJ1-2; 12 bases fit TRBD1. Germline V CDR1 and CDR2: SGHAT, FQNNGV. Trimming at V came to 6 bases and at J to 8 bases, leaving 10 bases not matched to a gene. This CDR3 region has 15 residues. The CDR3 nucleotides read TGTGCCAGCAGTTCTACTCGGGACAGGGGGCGCGGCTACACCTTC. This encodes CASSSTRDRGRGYTF.

Concerning this clone: Different DNA sequences within this sample yield the same CDR3. V gene TRBV5-1 combines with J gene TRBJ1-2; possibly TRBD1 for D (5 bases). CDR1 is SGHRS and CDR2 is YFSETQ in the germline V gene. Trimming pared 0 bases from V and 5 bases from J, leaving 8 bases between. CDR3 length: 13 amino acids. CDR3 region: CASSLEPGYGYTF. The CDR3 bases are TGCGCCAGCAGCTTGGAGCCAGGGTATGGCTACACCTTC.

The chain uses TRBV5-1 and TRBJ2-3, with a weak D call TRBD2 (7 bases). The germline V gene encodes CDR1 SGHRS and CDR2 YFSETQ. There are 15 residues in the CDR3. V was pared by 0 bases and J by 2 bases, with 10 bases between. The CDR3 coding sequence is TGCGCCAGCAGCTTGGCGGCGGGGGCCACAGATACGCAGTATTTT. This sequence encodes CASSLAAGATDTQYF.

The V and J genes are TRBV6-5 and TRBJ2-1, with 8 nucleotides matching TRBD2. Trimming took 2 bases from V and 9 from J; bases not matched to a gene: 3. From germline, CDR1 is MNHEY and CDR2 SVGAGI. There are 13 residues in the CDR3. CDR3 sequence: CASSYSGGGEQFF. CDR3 nucleotides: TGTGCCAGCAGTTACAGCGGGGGTGGTGAGCAGTTCTTC.

CDR3 loop: CASSLTGSYGYTF. CDR3 DNA: TGTGCCAGCAGCCTTACAGGGTCTTATGGCTACACCTTC. The chain joins TRBV5-4 to TRBJ1-2, with D tentatively TRBD1 (6 bases). This CDR3 region has 13 residues. Per germline, CDR1 SGHNT and CDR2 YYREEE (reference sequence). Trimming left V 4 bases short and J 5 bases short, with 12 bases between.